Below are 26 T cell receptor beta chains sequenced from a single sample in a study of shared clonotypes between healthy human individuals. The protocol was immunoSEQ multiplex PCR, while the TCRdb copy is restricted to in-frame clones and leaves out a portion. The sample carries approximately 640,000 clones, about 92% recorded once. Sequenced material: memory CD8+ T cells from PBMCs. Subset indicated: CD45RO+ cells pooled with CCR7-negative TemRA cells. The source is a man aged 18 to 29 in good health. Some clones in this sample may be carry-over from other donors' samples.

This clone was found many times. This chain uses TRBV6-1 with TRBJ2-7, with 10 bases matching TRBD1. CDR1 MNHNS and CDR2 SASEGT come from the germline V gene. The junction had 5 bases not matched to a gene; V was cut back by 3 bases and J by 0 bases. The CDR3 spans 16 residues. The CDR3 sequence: CASSEGQGMYSYEQYF. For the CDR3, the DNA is TGTGCCAGCAGTGAGGGACAGGGGATGTACTCCTACGAGCAGTACTTC.

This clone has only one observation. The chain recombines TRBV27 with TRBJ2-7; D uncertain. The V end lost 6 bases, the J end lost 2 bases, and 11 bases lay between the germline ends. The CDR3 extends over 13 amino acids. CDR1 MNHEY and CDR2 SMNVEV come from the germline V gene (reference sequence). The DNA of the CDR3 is TGTGCCAGCAGGACCCGGGCCCCCTACGAGCAGTACTTC. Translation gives CASRTRAPYEQYF.

This CDR3 reads CASRGPGLGTQYF. As DNA, the CDR3 is TGTGCCAGCAGGGGACCCGGCTTGGGGACCCAGTACTTC. V is TRBV27 and J is TRBJ2-5; D may correspond to TRBD1 or TRBD2 (5 bases each). CDR1 MNHEY and CDR2 SMNVEV come from the germline V gene (reference sequence). The V gene lost 6 bases and the J gene lost 7 bases, with 15 bases spanning the gap. This CDR3 region has 13 residues.

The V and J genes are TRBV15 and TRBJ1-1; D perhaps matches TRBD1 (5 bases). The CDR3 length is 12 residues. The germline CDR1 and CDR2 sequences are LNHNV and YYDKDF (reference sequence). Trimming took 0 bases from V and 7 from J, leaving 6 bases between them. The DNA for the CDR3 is TGTGCCACCAGCAGAGACAGGGATGAAGCTTTCTTT. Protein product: CATSRDRDEAFF.

CDR3 protein: CASSENPSMMNTEAFF. The CDR3 region has the DNA TGTGCCAGCAGCGAAAACCCTTCCATGATGAACACTGAAGCTTTCTTT. This sequence joins TRBV9 and TRBJ1-1; D is undetermined. V was clipped by 3 bases and J by 0 bases, with 15 bases between them. Germline V lookup: CDR1 SGDLS, CDR2 YYNGEE. The CDR3 loop spans 16 amino acids.

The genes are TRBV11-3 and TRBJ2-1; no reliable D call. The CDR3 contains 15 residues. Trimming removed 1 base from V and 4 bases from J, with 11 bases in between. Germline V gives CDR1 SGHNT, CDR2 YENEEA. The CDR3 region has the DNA TGTGCCAGCAGCTTAGGGCAGGAGAAATACAATGAGCAGTTCTTC. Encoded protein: CASSLGQEKYNEQFF.

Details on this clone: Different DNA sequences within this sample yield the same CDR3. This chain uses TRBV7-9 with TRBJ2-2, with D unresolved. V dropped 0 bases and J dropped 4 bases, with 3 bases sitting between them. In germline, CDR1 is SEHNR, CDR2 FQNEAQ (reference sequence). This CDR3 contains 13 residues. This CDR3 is CASSLAGTGELFF. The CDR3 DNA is TGTGCCAGCAGCTTAGCCGGCACCGGGGAGCTGTTTTTT.

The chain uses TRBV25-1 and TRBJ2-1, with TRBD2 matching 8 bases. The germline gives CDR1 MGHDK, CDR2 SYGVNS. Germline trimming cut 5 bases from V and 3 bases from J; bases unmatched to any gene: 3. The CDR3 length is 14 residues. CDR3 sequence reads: CASSFAGGYNEQFF. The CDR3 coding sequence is TGTGCCAGCAGTTTTGCGGGAGGCTACAATGAGCAGTTCTTC.

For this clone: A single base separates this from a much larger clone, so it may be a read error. CDR3 region: CASSPSYEQYF. The CDR3 DNA follows: TGTGCCAGCAGCCCCTCCTACGAGCAGTACTTC. This chain joins TRBV14 and TRBJ2-7; D is unresolved. V was shortened by 4 bases and J by 0 bases, with 1 base between the two germline ends. The CDR3 has 11 amino acids. CDR1 and CDR2 (germline): SGHDN, FVKESK. The full variable domain, completed using reference TRBV14 and TRBJ2-7, is EAGVTQFPSHSVIEKGQTVTLRCDPISGHDNLYWYRRVMGKEIKFLLHFVKESKQDESGMPNNRFLAERTGGTYSTLKVQPAELEDSGVYFCASSPSYEQYFGPGTRLTVT.

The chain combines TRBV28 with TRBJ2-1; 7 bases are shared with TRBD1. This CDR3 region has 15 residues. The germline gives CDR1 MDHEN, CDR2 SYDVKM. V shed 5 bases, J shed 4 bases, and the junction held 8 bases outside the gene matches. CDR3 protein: CASSPRDRGYNEQFF. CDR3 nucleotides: TGTGCCAGCAGTCCAAGGGACAGAGGGTACAATGAGCAGTTCTTC. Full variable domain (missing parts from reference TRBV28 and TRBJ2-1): DVKVTQSSRYLVKRTGEKVFLECVQDMDHENMFWYRQDPGLGLRLIYFSYDVKMKEKGDIPEGYSVSREKKERFSLILESASTNQTSMYLCASSPRDRGYNEQFFGPGTRLTVL.

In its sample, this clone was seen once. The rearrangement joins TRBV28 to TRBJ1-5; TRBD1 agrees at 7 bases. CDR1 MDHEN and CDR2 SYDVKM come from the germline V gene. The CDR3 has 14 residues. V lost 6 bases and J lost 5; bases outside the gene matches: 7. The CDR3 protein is CASSPDRVDQPQHF. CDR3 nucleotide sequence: TGTGCCAGCAGCCCTGACAGGGTGGATCAGCCCCAGCATTTT.

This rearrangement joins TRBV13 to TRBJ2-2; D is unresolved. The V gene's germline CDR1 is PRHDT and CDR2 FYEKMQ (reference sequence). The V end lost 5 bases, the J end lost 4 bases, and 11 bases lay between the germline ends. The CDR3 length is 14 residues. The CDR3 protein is CASSPTIFTGELFF. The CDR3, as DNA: TGTGCCAGCAGCCCGACCATATTCACCGGGGAGCTGTTTTTT.

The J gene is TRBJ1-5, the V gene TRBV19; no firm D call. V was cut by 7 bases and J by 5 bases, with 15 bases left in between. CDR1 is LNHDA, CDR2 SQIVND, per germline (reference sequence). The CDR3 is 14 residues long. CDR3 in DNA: TGTGCCAGTAATATCGACGGGATCCATCAGCCCCAGCATTTT. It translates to CASNIDGIHQPQHF. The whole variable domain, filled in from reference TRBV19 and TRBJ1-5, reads DGGITQSPKYLFRKEGQNVTLSCEQNLNHDAMYWYRQDPGQGLRLIYYSQIVNDFQKGDIAEGYSVSREKKESFPLTVTSAQKNPTAFYLCASNIDGIHQPQHFGDGTRLSIL.

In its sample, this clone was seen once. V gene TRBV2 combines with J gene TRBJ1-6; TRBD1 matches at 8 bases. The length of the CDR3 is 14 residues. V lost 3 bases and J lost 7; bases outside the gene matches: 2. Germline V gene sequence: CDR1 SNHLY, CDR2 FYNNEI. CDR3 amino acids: CASSDDRGNSPLHF. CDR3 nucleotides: TGTGCCAGCAGTGACGACAGGGGAAATTCACCCCTCCACTTT.

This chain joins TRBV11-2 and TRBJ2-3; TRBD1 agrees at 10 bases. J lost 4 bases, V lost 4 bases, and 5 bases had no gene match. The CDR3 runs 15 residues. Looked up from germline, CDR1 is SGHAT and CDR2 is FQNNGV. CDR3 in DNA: TGTGCCAGCAGCTCCCGGGACAGGGGATCAGATACGCAGTATTTT. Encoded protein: CASSSRDRGSDTQYF.

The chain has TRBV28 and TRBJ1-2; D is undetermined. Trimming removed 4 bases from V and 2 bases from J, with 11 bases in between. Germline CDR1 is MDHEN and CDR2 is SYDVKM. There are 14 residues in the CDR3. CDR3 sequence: CASSSLDLNYGYTF. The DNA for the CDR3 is TGTGCCAGCAGTTCCCTGGACCTGAACTATGGCTACACCTTC.

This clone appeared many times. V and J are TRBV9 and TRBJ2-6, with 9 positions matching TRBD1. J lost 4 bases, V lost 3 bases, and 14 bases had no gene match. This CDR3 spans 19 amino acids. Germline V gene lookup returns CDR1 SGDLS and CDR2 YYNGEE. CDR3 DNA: TGTGCCAGCAGCGGCGGCCAAGGACAGGGGTCCTCCGGGGCCAACGTCCTGACTTTC. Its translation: CASSGGQGQGSSGANVLTF. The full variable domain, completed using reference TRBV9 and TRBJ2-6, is DSGVTQTPKHLITATGQRVTLRCSPRSGDLSVYWYQQSLDQGLQFLIQYYNGEERAKGNILERFSAQQFPDLHSELNLSSLELGDSALYFCASSGGQGQGSSGANVLTFGAGSRLTVL.

The CDR3 here is CASSQDDENEQFF. The DNA of the CDR3 is TGCGCCAGCAGCCAAGATGACGAGAATGAGCAGTTCTTC. J is TRBJ2-1 and V is TRBV4-1; D ambiguous. Germline CDR1 reads MGHRA; CDR2 reads YSYEKL. Trimming took off 0 bases at V and 7 bases at J, with 7 bases between the two ends. The CDR3 totals 13 residues.

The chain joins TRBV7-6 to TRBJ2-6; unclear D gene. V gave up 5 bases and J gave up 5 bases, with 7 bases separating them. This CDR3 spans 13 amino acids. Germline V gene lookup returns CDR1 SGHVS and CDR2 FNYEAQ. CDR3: CASSLGWANVLTF. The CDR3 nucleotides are TGTGCCAGCAGCCTCGGGTGGGCCAACGTCCTGACTTTC.

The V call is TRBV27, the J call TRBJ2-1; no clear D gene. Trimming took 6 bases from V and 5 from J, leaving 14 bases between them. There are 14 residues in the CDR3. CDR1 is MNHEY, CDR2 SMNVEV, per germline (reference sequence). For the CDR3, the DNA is TGTGCCAGCAGCGACTTCTGGGGAAACAATGAGCAGTTCTTC. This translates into CASSDFWGNNEQFF.

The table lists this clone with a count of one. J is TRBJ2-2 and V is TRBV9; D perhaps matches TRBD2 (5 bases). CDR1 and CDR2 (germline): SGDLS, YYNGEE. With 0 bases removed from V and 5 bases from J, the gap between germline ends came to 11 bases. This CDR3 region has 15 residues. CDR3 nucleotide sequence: TGTGCCAGCAGCGTAGATGACCCGGGGACCGGGGAGCTGTTTTTT. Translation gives CASSVDDPGTGELFF.

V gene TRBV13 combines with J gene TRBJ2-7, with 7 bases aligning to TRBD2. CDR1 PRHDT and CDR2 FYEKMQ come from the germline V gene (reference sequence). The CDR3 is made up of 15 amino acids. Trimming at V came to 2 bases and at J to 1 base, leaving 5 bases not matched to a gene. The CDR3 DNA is TGTGCCAGCAGCTTACTGCGGGAGAAATCCTACGAGCAGTACTTC. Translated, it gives CASSLLREKSYEQYF.

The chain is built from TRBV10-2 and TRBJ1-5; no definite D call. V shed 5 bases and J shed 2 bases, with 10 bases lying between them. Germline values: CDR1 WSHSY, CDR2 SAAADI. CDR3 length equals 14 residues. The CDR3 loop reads CASSSRDGNQPQHF. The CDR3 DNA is TGCGCCAGCAGTTCAAGAGATGGCAATCAGCCCCAGCATTTT.

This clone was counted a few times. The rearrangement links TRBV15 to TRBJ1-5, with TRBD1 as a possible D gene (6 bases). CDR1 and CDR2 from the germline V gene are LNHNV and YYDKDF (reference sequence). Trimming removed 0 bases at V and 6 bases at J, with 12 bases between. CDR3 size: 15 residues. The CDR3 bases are TGTGCCACCAGCAGAGATCGGGGGGCTGGTCAGCCCCAGCATTTT. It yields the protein CATSRDRGAGQPQHF.

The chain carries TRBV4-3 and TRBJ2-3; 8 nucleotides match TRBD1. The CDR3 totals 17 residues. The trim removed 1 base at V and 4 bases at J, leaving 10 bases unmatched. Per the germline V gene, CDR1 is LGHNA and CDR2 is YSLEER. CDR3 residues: CASSQGPRGHVADTQYF. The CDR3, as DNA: TGCGCCAGCAGCCAAGGGCCCAGGGGGCATGTGGCAGATACGCAGTATTTT.

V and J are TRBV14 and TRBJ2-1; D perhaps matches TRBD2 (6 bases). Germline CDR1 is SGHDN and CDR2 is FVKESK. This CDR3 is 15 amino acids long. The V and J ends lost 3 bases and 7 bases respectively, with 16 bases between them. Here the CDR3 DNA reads TGTGCCAGCAGCCATAGCGGAGGGGCGGCAAATGAGCAGTTCTTC. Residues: CASSHSGGAANEQFF.